This T cell receptor (beta chain) was captured by sequencing in a study of cytomegalovirus exposure and HLA in healthy donors. Notes on the study in general: In presence/absence analyses, roughly uniform sequencing depth across donors was assumed. Follow-up analysis seemed to connect common viral pathogens with several of the most significant clusters identified. It was only CMV serostatus that was available as immune exposure information. The number of N-insertions in an Asian-associated ancestry cluster was reportedly below the approximately 690-donor mean in a later analysis.

Worth noting for this clone: The antigen remains undetermined.

The PCR was carried out with 60 Vbeta primers and 13 Jbeta primers. Sequenced by immunoSEQ multiplex PCR; TCRdb stores in-frame clones only, minus some. The sample carries roughly 150,000 clones, about 84% recorded once. The receptor comes from a male donor in good health and CMV-seronegative. The specimen was PBMCs.

The CDR3 reads CAIGTGGTGEQFF. The CDR3 region has the DNA TGTGCCATCGGGACAGGAGGGACTGGTGAGCAGTTCTTC. The V and J genes are TRBV19 and TRBJ2-1, with 8 nucleotides matching TRBD1. After removal of 10 bases from V and 9 bases from J, the junction contained 11 bases not matched to a gene. This CDR3 has 13 amino acids. Germline V lookup: CDR1 LNHDA, CDR2 SQIVND (reference sequence).